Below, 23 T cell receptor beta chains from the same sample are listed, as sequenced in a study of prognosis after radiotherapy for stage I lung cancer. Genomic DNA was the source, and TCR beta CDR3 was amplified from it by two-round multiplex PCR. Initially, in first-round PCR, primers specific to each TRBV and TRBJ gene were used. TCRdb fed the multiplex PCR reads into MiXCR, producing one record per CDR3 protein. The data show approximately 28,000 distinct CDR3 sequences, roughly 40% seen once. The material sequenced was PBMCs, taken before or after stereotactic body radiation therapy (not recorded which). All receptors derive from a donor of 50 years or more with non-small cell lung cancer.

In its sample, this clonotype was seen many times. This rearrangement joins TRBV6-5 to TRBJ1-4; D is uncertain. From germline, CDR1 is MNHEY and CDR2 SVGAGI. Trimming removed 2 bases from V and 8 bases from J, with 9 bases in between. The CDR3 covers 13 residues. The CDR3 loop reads CASSYRQAEKLFF. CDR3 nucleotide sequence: TGTGCCAGCAGTTACAGGCAAGCCGAAAAACTGTTTTTT.

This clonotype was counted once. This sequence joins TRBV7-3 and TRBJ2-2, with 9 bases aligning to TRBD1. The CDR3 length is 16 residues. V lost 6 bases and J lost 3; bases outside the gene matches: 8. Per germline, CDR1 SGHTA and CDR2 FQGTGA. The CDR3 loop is CASSITGTGYTGELFF. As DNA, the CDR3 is TGTGCCAGCAGTATAACCGGGACAGGGTACACCGGGGAGCTGTTTTTT.

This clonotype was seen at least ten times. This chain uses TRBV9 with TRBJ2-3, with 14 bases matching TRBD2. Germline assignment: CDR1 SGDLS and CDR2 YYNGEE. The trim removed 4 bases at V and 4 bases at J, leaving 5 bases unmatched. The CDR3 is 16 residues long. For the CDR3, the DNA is TGTGCCAGCAGCCCGATGGGACTAGCGGGAGCAGATACGCAGTATTTT. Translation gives CASSPMGLAGADTQYF.

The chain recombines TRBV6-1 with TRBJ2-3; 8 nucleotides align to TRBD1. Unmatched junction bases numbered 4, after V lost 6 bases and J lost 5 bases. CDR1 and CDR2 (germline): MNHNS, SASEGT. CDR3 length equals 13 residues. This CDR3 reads CASRRTGGDTQYF. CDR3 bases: TGTGCCAGCAGGCGTACAGGGGGAGATACGCAGTATTTT.

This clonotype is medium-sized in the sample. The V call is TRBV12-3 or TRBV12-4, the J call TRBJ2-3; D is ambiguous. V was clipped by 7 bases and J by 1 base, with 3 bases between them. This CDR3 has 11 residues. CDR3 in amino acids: CASKGTDTQYF. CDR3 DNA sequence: TGTGCCAGCAAAGGCACAGATACGCAGTATTTT.

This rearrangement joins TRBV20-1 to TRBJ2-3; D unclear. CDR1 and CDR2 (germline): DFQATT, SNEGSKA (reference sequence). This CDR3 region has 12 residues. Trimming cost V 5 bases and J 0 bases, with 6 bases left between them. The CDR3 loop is CSASTSTDTQYF. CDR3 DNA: TGCAGTGCTTCGACTAGCACAGATACGCAGTATTTT.

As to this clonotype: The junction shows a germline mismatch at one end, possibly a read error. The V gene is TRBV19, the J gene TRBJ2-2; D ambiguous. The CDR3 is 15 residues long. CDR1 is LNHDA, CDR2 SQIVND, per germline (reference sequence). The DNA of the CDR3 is TGTACCAGTAGTATGGGTAGAGTCGCGACCTGGGAGCTGTTTTTT. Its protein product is CTSSMGRVATWELFF.

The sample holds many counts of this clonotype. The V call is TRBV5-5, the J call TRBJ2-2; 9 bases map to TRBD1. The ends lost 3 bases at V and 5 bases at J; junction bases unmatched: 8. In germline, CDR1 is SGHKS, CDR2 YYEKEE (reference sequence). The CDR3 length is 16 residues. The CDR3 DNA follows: TGTGCCAGCAGCTCTTTGACAGGGGGGAGGACCGGGGAGCTGTTTTTT. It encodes CASSSLTGGRTGELFF.

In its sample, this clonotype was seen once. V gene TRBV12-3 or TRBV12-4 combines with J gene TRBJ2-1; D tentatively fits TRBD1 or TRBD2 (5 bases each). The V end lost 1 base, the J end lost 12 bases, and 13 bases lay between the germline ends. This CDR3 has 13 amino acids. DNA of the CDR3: TGTGCCAGCAGTTTAGGTGAGGGGAACAGGCAGTTCTTC. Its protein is CASSLGEGNRQFF.

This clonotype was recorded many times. CDR3: CASGFRGNTGELFF. CDR3 DNA sequence: TGCGCCAGCGGATTTAGGGGGAACACCGGGGAGCTGTTTTTT. The chain has TRBV5-1 and TRBJ2-2; D may be TRBD1 (5 bases). Trimming took 7 bases from V and 1 from J, leaving 11 bases between them. Germline V gene sequence: CDR1 SGHRS, CDR2 YFSETQ. There are 14 residues in the CDR3.

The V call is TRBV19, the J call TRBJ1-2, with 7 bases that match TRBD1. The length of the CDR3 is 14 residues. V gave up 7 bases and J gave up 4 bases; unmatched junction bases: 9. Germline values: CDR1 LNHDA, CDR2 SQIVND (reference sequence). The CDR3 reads CASTPQGRRYGYTF. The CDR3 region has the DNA TGTGCCAGTACTCCACAGGGGAGACGCTATGGCTACACCTTC.

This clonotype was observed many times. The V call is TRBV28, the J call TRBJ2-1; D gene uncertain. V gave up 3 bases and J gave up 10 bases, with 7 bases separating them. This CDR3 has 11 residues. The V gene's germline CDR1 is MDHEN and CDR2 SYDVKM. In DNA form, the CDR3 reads TGTGCCAGCAGTTTTCTCCGCGAGCAGTTCTTC. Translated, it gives CASSFLREQFF.

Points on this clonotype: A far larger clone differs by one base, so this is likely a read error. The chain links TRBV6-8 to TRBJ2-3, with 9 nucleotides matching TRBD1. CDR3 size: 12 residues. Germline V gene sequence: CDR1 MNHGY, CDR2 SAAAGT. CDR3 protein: CVSRTGEDTQYF. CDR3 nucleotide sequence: TGTGTCAGCCGGACAGGGGAAGATACGCAGTATTTT.

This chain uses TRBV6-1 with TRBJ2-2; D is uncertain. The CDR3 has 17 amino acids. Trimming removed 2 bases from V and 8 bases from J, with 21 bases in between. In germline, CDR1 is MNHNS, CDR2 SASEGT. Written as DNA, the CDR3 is TGTGCCAGCAGTGAATCGCCGTCCCACTTCGGCACTGGGGAGCTGTTTTTT. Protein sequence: CASSESPSHFGTGELFF.

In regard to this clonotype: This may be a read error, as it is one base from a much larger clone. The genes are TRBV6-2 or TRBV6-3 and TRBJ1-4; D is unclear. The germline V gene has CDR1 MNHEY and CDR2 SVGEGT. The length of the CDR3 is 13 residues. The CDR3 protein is CASRNYEDEKLSF. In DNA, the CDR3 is TGTGCCAGCAGGAACTATGAGGATGAAAAACTGTCTTTT.

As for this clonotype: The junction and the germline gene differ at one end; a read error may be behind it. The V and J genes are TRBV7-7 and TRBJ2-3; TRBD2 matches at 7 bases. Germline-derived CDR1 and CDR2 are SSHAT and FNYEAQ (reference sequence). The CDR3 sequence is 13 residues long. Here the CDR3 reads CASSFSGTDTQYF. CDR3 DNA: TGTGCTAGCAGCTTTAGCGGGACAGATACGCAGTATTTT.

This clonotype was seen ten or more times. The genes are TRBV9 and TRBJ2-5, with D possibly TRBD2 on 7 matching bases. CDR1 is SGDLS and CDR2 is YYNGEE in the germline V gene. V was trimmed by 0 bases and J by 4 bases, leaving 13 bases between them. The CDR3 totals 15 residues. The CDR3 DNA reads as TGTGCCAGCAGCGTAGATGGGGGGGCGGGAGAGACCCAGTACTTC. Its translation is CASSVDGGAGETQYF.

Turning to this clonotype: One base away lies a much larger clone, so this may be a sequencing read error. CDR3 residues: CAGKRVGPGANFLTF. The DNA for the CDR3 is TGTGCCGGCAAACGAGTGGGCCCTGGGGCCAACTTCCTGACTTTC. The chain carries TRBV6-1 and TRBJ2-6, with D possibly being TRBD1 (5 bases). There are 15 residues in the CDR3. Germline-derived CDR1 and CDR2 are MNHNS and SASEGT.

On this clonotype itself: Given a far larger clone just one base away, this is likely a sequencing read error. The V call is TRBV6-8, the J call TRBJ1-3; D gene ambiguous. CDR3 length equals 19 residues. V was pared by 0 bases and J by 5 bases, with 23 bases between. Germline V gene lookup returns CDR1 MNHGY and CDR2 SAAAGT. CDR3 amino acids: CASSYSVVRKGEDRNTIYF. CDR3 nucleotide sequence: TGTGCCAGCAGTTACTCAGTGGTCCGGAAAGGAGAAGATCGAAACACCATATATTTT.

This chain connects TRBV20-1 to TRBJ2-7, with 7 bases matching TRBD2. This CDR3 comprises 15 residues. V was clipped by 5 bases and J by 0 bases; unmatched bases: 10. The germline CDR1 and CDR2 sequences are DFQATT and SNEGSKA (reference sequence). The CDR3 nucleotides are TGCAGTGCTGGCCCCGGGACTATCATCTCCTACGAGCAGTACTTC. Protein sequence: CSAGPGTIISYEQYF.

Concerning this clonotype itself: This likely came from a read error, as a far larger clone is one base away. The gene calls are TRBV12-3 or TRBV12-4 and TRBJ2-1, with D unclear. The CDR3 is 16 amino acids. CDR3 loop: CAISELDRSSYNEQFF. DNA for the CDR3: TGTGCCATCAGTGAATTGGACCGAAGCTCCTACAATGAGCAGTTCTTC.

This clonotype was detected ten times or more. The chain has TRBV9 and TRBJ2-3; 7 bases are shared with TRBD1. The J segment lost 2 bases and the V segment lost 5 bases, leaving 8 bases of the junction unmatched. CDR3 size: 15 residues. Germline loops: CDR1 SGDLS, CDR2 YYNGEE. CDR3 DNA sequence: TGTGCCAGCAGTCAAACAGACAGGGCCACAGATACGCAGTATTTT. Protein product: CASSQTDRATDTQYF.

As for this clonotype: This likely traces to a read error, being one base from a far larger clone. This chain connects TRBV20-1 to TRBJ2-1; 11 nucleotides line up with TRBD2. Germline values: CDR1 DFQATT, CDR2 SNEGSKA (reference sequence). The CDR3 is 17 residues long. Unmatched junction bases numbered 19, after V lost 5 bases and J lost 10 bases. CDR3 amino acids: CSARETGTSGDNYEQFF. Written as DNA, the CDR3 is TGCAGTGCTCGCGAAACCGGGACTAGCGGAGATAACTACGAGCAGTTCTTC.